Listed here is a single T cell receptor beta chain. The sample belongs to a study of blood T cell repertoires in COVID-19. Study as a whole: There were acute and convalescent COVID-19 samples, and they came from the United States, Italy and Spain. Nucleic acid was either cDNA or gDNA, and it came from T cells, B-cell-depleted T cells, or PBMCs.

The V gene lost 0 bases and the J gene lost 7 bases, with 13 bases spanning the gap. CDR3 length equals 15 residues. CDR1 is SGDLS and CDR2 is YYNGEE in the germline V gene. In the study's own analysis: Amplifying reference gene primers gave estimates of nucleated cell counts. Only in-frame clones appear in the TCRdb table, and some are missing; sequencing was by immunoSEQ multiplex PCR. The V and J calls and clone size were taken over from that table, and D and trimming were inferred from the DNA. Counted here are over 40,000 clones, around 92% occurring once; the ten biggest clones make up about 12%.

Sequenced input: peripheral blood. V gene TRBV9 combines with J gene TRBJ1-4, with D maybe TRBD1 (6 bases). The clonotype was recovered from a human donor in a cohort sampled during active COVID-19. The CDR3 spells CASSVAAGEGEKLFF. The CDR3 DNA follows: TGTGCCAGCAGCGTAGCTGCAGGGGAAGGTGAAAAACTGTTTTTT.